This T cell receptor beta chain was captured by sequencing in a study of blood T cell dynamics during melanoma immunotherapy. The wider study: First-line therapy was either pembrolizumab or nivolumab with ipilimumab for metastatic melanoma. Findings and limits, study-wide: Unlike progressors, later disease-control patients had W3 repertoires gaining clonality or diversity.

Every bulk PBMC sample received the same 350 ng of DNA. TCRdb's table, derived via immunoSEQ multiplex PCR, lists solely in-frame clones and lacks some. The repertoire consists of roughly 29,000 clones, with approximately 88% occurring once and the leading ten covering around a tenth. Sample time point: week 3, after first cycle of checkpoint inhibitor. At 12 weeks after first infusion, RECIST 1.1 defined response for most patients. The CDR3 length is 13 residues. The ends were cut back, 4 bases at V and 3 bases at J, with 9 bases in the middle. Germline V CDR1 and CDR2: KGHSH, LQKENI. Note on this clone: The antigen remains unidentified.

This clonotype was obtained from a human donor with melanoma. Source: blood, taken from a patient treated with checkpoint blockade. The chain links TRBV18 to TRBJ1-1; unclear D gene. The CDR3 coding sequence is TGTGCCAGCTCACTGAAGGCGGACACTGAAGCTTTCTTT. Its translation: CASSLKADTEAFF. Using reference TRBV18 and TRBJ1-1 for the parts outside the CDR3, the full variable domain is NAGVMQNPRHLVRRRGQEARLRCSPMKGHSHVYWYRQLPEEGLKFMVYLQKENIIDESGMPKERFSAEFPKEGPSILRIQQVVRGDSAAYFCASSLKADTEAFFGQGTRLTVV.